The 19 T cell receptor beta chains presented below share a single source sample, sequenced in a study of shared clonotypes between healthy human individuals. Profiled with immunoSEQ multiplex PCR; TCRdb holds only in-frame clones, not every one. The data contain 1,400,000 or so clones, approximately 98.5% of them singletons. Sequences were obtained from naive CD4+ T cells sorted from blood. The subset: CD45RA+ positively selected. The receptors shown here come from a young man in good health.

The CDR3 DNA is TGTGCCAGTAGTATAGATAGCACCGGGGAGCTGTTTTTT. This encodes CASSIDSTGELFF. V and J are TRBV19 and TRBJ2-2, with unresolved D. The V end lost 0 bases, the J end lost 4 bases, and 3 bases lay between the germline ends. This CDR3 spans 13 amino acids. Germline CDR1 reads LNHDA; CDR2 reads SQIVND (reference sequence).

This clone came up once. The chain links TRBV30 to TRBJ1-5; TRBD1 matches at 7 bases. With 2 bases clipped from V and 3 bases from J, the junction kept 4 bases outside the gene matches. The germline gives CDR1 GTSNPN, CDR2 SVGIG (reference sequence). The CDR3 runs to 14 residues. This chain's CDR3 is CAWSRGLVNQPQHF. CDR3 nucleotide sequence: TGTGCCTGGAGTAGGGGGCTCGTCAATCAGCCCCAGCATTTT.

The chain carries TRBV6-1 and TRBJ1-2, with 7 bases aligning to TRBD1. The CDR3 totals 14 residues. Germline CDR1 and CDR2: MNHNS and SASEGT. V shed 3 bases and J 3 bases; nucleotides not matched to a gene: 4. The CDR3 spells CASSENRGDYGYTF. In DNA, the CDR3 is TGTGCCAGCAGTGAGAACAGGGGTGACTATGGCTACACCTTC.

The V and J genes are TRBV7-2 and TRBJ2-1, with D unclear. Trimming removed 3 bases from V and 4 bases from J, with 13 bases in between. The length of the CDR3 is 15 residues. The germline CDR1 and CDR2 sequences are SGHTA and FQGNSA. Here the CDR3 reads CASSFNFLVYNEQFF. The CDR3 coding sequence is TGTGCCAGCAGCTTTAACTTCCTGGTATACAATGAGCAGTTCTTC.

The chain joins TRBV6-1 to TRBJ2-3, with D tentatively TRBD2 (5 bases). Between the trimmed V and J ends, which lost 1 base and 3 bases, there was a span of 14 bases. Germline V gene sequence: CDR1 MNHNS, CDR2 SASEGT. This CDR3 is built from 16 residues. The chain's CDR3 is CASSEELPGLTDTQYF. The CDR3 coding sequence is TGTGCCAGCAGTGAAGAGTTACCGGGATTGACAGATACGCAGTATTTT.

J is TRBJ2-1 and V is TRBV7-6, with 8 bases identical to TRBD1. Germline assignment: CDR1 SGHVS and CDR2 FNYEAQ. The CDR3 spans 18 residues. After removal of 4 bases from V and 0 bases from J, the junction contained 11 bases not matched to a gene. CDR3 sequence (DNA): TGTGCCAGCAGCTCACCAGGGGGCCCCTCGAGCTCCTACAATGAGCAGTTCTTC. It codes for CASSSPGGPSSSYNEQFF.

This chain joins TRBV4-3 and TRBJ1-1; possible D gene TRBD1, 6 bases. Deletions cut 0 bases from V and 7 bases from J, with 12 bases between. Germline CDR1 LGHNA, CDR2 YSLEER. The CDR3 has 14 amino acids. The CDR3 DNA follows: TGCGCCAGCAGCCAAGATATACAGGGAGATGAAGCTTTCTTT. Amino acids: CASSQDIQGDEAFF.

This chain joins TRBV6-5 and TRBJ2-7; 8 bases fit TRBD1. The CDR3 contains 14 residues. V lost 6 bases to trimming and J lost 6 bases; unmatched junction nucleotides: 10. The germline V gene encodes CDR1 MNHEY and CDR2 SVGAGI. CDR3 in amino acids: CASRRPGQAGEQYF. CDR3 DNA: TGTGCCAGCAGGAGACCGGGACAGGCCGGCGAGCAGTACTTC.

This chain connects TRBV11-2 to TRBJ2-1, with 12 bases matching TRBD2. The V segment lost 2 bases and the J segment 2 bases; nucleotides outside the gene matches: 7. The CDR3 spans 18 residues. CDR1 is SGHAT, CDR2 FQNNGV, per germline. In DNA, the CDR3 is TGTGCCAGCAGCTTATTAGGGGCTAGCGGGAGGGCCTACAATGAGCAGTTCTTC. Its translation: CASSLLGASGRAYNEQFF.

To note about this clone: Additional DNA sequences in this sample encode the identical CDR3. The chain combines TRBV5-1 with TRBJ2-5; TRBD2 matches at 9 bases. The V gene end was trimmed by 0 bases and the J gene end by 2 bases; junction bases not matched to a gene: 2. This CDR3 spans 15 amino acids. Germline V gives CDR1 SGHRS, CDR2 YFSETQ. CDR3 sequence reads: CASSLGLAGQETQYF. The CDR3 DNA sequence: TGCGCCAGCAGCTTGGGGCTAGCGGGACAAGAGACCCAGTACTTC.

The count of this clone is one. The rearrangement uses TRBV27 and TRBJ1-2; 12 bases are shared with TRBD1. Per the germline V gene, CDR1 is MNHEY and CDR2 is SMNVEV (reference sequence). V dropped 5 bases and J dropped 8; count of bases not matched to a gene: 15. The CDR3 extends over 17 amino acids. The CDR3 nucleotides are TGTGCCAGCAGTGTTCACCCGACCGGGACAGGGGGCTCGGGCTACACCTTC. Its translation is CASSVHPTGTGGSGYTF.

V and J are TRBV28 and TRBJ2-2, with D possibly being TRBD1 or TRBD2 (5 bases each). Trimming stripped 5 bases from V and 6 bases from J, with 16 bases between. Germline assignment: CDR1 MDHEN and CDR2 SYDVKM. The CDR3 extends over 15 amino acids. In DNA form, the CDR3 reads TGTGCCAGCAGTCGGGATGCACTAGGGGCCGGGGAGCTGTTTTTT. Amino acids: CASSRDALGAGELFF.

The chain links TRBV29-1 to TRBJ2-3, with D possibly being TRBD2 (6 bases). Trimming cost V 5 bases and J 4 bases, with 13 bases left between them. The CDR3 has 13 amino acids. The germline CDR1 and CDR2 sequences are SQVTM and ANQGSEA. The CDR3 here is CSVLGGVSDTQYF. The CDR3, as DNA: TGCAGCGTTTTAGGAGGGGTTTCAGATACGCAGTATTTT.

Comments on this clone: This sample includes further DNA sequences coding for the same CDR3. V is TRBV18 and J is TRBJ1-5; D call uncertain. The CDR3 sequence is 13 residues long. With 3 bases removed from V and 7 bases from J, the gap between germline ends came to 10 bases. Germline-derived CDR1 and CDR2 are KGHSH and LQKENI. CDR3 residues: CASSPDRVQPQHF. DNA of the CDR3: TGTGCCAGCTCACCGGATAGGGTCCAGCCCCAGCATTTT.

The chain has TRBV15 and TRBJ1-5; weak D call: TRBD1 (6 bases). The length of the CDR3 is 15 residues. Germline CDR1 LNHNV, CDR2 YYDKDF (reference sequence). V was trimmed by 1 base and J by 4 bases, leaving 11 bases between them. This CDR3 reads CATSRGVQGNQPQHF. CDR3 bases: TGTGCCACCAGCAGAGGGGTTCAGGGGAATCAGCCCCAGCATTTT.

The chain combines TRBV7-6 with TRBJ1-2, with 7 bases lining up with TRBD1. V was clipped by 3 bases and J by 4 bases; unmatched bases: 8. Looked up from germline, CDR1 is SGHVS and CDR2 is FNYEAQ. The CDR3 has 15 residues. CDR3 coding DNA: TGTGCCAGCAGCTTCTTCGTACAGGGGTCCTATGGCTACACCTTC. Protein sequence: CASSFFVQGSYGYTF. Complete variable domain (other parts from reference TRBV7-6 and TRBJ1-2): GAGVSQSPRYKVTKRGQDVALRCDPISGHVSLYWYRQALGQGPEFLTYFNYEAQQDKSGLPNDRFSAERPEGSISTLTIQRTEQRDSAMYRCASSFFVQGSYGYTFGSGTRLTVV.

This chain connects TRBV7-9 to TRBJ2-1; D ambiguous. Germline values: CDR1 SEHNR, CDR2 FQNEAQ (reference sequence). This CDR3 spans 10 amino acids. V dropped 6 bases and J dropped 5 bases, with 2 bases sitting between them. In DNA form, the CDR3 reads TGTGCCAGCAGTAACAATGAGCAGTTCTTC. Its protein is CASSNNEQFF.

Here the CDR3 DNA reads TGTGCCAGCCACTTGCGCGGTACAGATACGCAGTATTTT. This codes for CASHLRGTDTQYF. The rearrangement links TRBV18 to TRBJ2-3, with D hard to call. Germline V gene sequence: CDR1 KGHSH, CDR2 LQKENI. V was shortened by 8 bases and J by 3 bases, with 12 bases between the two germline ends. This CDR3 has 13 residues.

The CDR3 nucleotides read TGTGCCAGCAGTTACTCGACAGGGGGCTTGGGCGAGCAGTACTTC. This sequence encodes CASSYSTGGLGEQYF. V is TRBV6-6 and J is TRBJ2-7; 10 bases are shared with TRBD1. Germline V gene lookup returns CDR1 MNHNY and CDR2 SVGAGI (reference sequence). This CDR3 region has 15 residues. Germline trimming cut 0 bases from V and 6 bases from J; bases unmatched to any gene: 5.